This T cell receptor (beta chain) was recovered during a study of shared clonotypes between healthy human individuals. Study information: Donors, aged 18 to 49, were two women and a few men. Every donor yielded three CD4 naive, three CD4 memory, two CD8 naive and one CD8 memory plate.

Study-wide results and caveats: The sampled material consisted only of blood, and tissue repertoires are likely to differ.

About this clone: Antigen unknown. The same CDR3 arises from other DNA sequences in this sample as well.

Researchers divided each subset's genomic DNA evenly across several immunoSEQ plates. Generated by immunoSEQ multiplex PCR, the TCRdb table keeps only in-frame clones and is missing some. The sample carries 1.6 million or so clones, roughly 96% recorded once. Germline V gene sequence: CDR1 SGHTA, CDR2 FQGNSA. The CDR3 runs to 12 residues. Between the trimmed V and J ends, which lost 3 bases and 7 bases, there was a span of 7 bases. J is TRBJ1-5 and V is TRBV7-2; D gene unclear. The clonotype comes from a man in his thirties or forties in good health. The specimen sequenced was naive CD4+ T cells sorted from blood. As for subset: CD45RA+ positively selected. In nucleotides, the CDR3 is TGTGCCAGCAGCTTCTTGGGACAGCCCCAGCATTTT. This encodes CASSFLGQPQHF.